This TCR beta chain was identified during a study of OX40 agonist ivuxolimab in advanced cancers. Study summary: Hepatocellular carcinoma, melanoma, renal cell or head and neck cancer affected the dose-escalation patients.

The germline V gene encodes CDR1 LGHNA and CDR2 YNFKEQ. The CDR3 sequence is 16 residues long. Clones were read by immunoSEQ multiplex PCR, and TCRdb kept only the in-frame ones, dropping some. Counted here are about 29,000 clones, about 81% occurring once; the ten biggest clones make up about a fifth. As for this clone: Mismatch with germline at one junction end may stem from a read error.

The sample here was CD4+ or CD8+ T cells sorted from blood, taken in a trial of the OX40 agonist ivuxolimab. This receptor was taken from an adult with an advanced solid tumor such as melanoma, head and neck, liver or kidney cancer. The V gene is TRBV4-2, the J gene TRBJ1-1; no definite D call. The CDR3 DNA follows: TGTGCCAGCAGCCCTCTGACAATCGATCCGAACAGTGAAGCTTTCTTT. Translation gives CASSPLTIDPNSEAFF.